The rows below give T cell receptor beta chains drawn from one sample of a study of cytomegalovirus exposure and HLA in healthy donors. The data were produced by immunoSEQ multiplex PCR, yet TCRdb's version contains in-frame clones alone and is incomplete. There are 100,000 to 150,000 clones in the sample; 81% occur only once, and 4% lies in the top ten. Sequencing was done on a sample of PBMCs. These receptors all stem from a man aged 18 to 29 in good health and CMV-seropositive. Both conserved end residues are part of each CDR3. D genes are given only for firm matches. Expanded clones get a size class; other rows say once, few or many, or leave the size out.

j_call v_call d_call clone_size cdr3_nt cdr3_aa
TRBJ1-2 TRBV7-2 - - TGTGCCAGCAGCTTAGCTGGAGGGGCCGGCTACTATGGCTACACCTTC CASSLAGGAGYYGYTF
TRBJ2-1 TRBV10-3 TRBD2 - TGTGCCATCAGTCGGGGGGGTGAGCAGTTCTTC CAISRGGEQFF
TRBJ2-3 TRBV7-9 TRBD2 - TGTGCCAGCAGCTTGCCAAATCCGGGACTAGGGAATACGCAGTATTTT CASSLPNPGLGNTQYF
TRBJ1-1 TRBV6-5 - - TGTGCCAGCAGTCCCTTGGGGGGGAGGGAAGCTTTCTTT CASSPLGGREAFF
TRBJ1-1 TRBV18 TRBD1 once TGTGCCAGCTCACCACGGAGGGGGACAGTCCAGAACACTGAAGCTTTCTTT CASSPRRGTVQNTEAFF
TRBJ1-6 TRBV30 - few TGTGCCTGGAGTGTACCAGCGGCAGGTGGTTCACCCCTCCACTTT CAWSVPAAGGSPLHF
TRBJ1-2 TRBV4-1 TRBD1 - TGCGCCAGCAGCCAAGTCGCTGGACAGGGGCCGAGGGGCTACACCTTC CASSQVAGQGPRGYTF
TRBJ2-3 TRBV7-2 - - TGTGCCAGCAGCTTAGCGATTTTGGTGGGGGGGCCCGGAGATACGCAGTATTTT CASSLAILVGGPGDTQYF
TRBJ2-3 TRBV9 - - TGTGCCAGCAGCGTAGGGGGGAGGTCGGATACGCAGTATTTT CASSVGGRSDTQYF
TRBJ2-5 TRBV5-6 TRBD1 - TGTGCCAGCAGCCCAGGCGACAGGGTACAAGAGACCCAGTACTTC CASSPGDRVQETQYF
TRBJ2-6 TRBV2 TRBD1 few TGTGCCAGCAGTACCCCAACGGACAGGGCTGGGGCCAACGTCCTGACTTTC CASSTPTDRAGANVLTF
TRBJ2-5 TRBV30 TRBD2 - TGTGCCTGGAGTGTACGCGGCGGGAGAGAGACCCAGTACTTC CAWSVRGGRETQYF
TRBJ2-5 TRBV19 TRBD1 few TGTGCCAGTAGTATAGGAAAGGACAGGGGGCGAGAGACCCAGTACTTC CASSIGKDRGRETQYF
TRBJ2-7 TRBV7-9 TRBD2 - TGTGCCAGCAGCTTAGACCTAGCGGGGGGCCTATTCTACGAGCAGTACTTC CASSLDLAGGLFYEQYF
TRBJ2-7 TRBV2 - - TGTGCCAGCAGTCACAGGGTGGGAGAGCAGTACTTC CASSHRVGEQYF
TRBJ1-2 TRBV29-1 - - TGCAGCGACACAGGGCCACATGGCTACACCTTC CSDTGPHGYTF
TRBJ1-1 TRBV6-5 - few TGTGCCAGCAGGCCCATGACAGTGAACACTGAAGCTTTCTTT CASRPMTVNTEAFF
TRBJ2-3 TRBV27 TRBD2 - TGTGCCAGCAGTTACCCGGGACTAGCGGGAAACACAGATACGCAGTATTTT CASSYPGLAGNTDTQYF
TRBJ2-2 TRBV7-9 TRBD2 - TGTGCCAGCAGCTTAGCCGAAGCGGGAGTAGTGGGGGAGCTGTTTTTT CASSLAEAGVVGELFF
TRBJ2-2 TRBV28 TRBD2 - TGTGCCTGCCAGCGGGATGCTCACGGGGAGCTGTTTTTT CACQRDAHGELFF
TRBJ1-2 TRBV6-6 TRBD1 - TGTGCCAGCAACGACAGGGGGAACTATGGCTACACCTTC CASNDRGNYGYTF
TRBJ2-1 TRBV4-1 - - TGCGCCAGCAGCCCGCGACTAGTCGGTGAGCAGTTCTTC CASSPRLVGEQFF
TRBJ2-2 TRBV7-9 - once TGTGCCAGCAGCTTACCGTACACCGGGGAGCTGTTTTTT CASSLPYTGELFF
TRBJ2-7 TRBV10-3 - - TGTGCCATCAGTGAGGGGACGACTAGCTCCTACGAGCAGTACTTC CAISEGTTSSYEQYF
TRBJ2-7 TRBV7-6 TRBD1 - TGTGCCAGCAGCCCGGACAGGGGTGAGCAGTACTTC CASSPDRGEQYF
TRBJ1-1 TRBV7-9 - - TGTGCCAGCAGCTTAGCGGACATAGAGAACACTGAAGCTTTCTTT CASSLADIENTEAFF
TRBJ1-1 TRBV27 TRBD1 - TGTGCCAGCAGTCATCCGGGACAGGGGACCTTAGAAGCTTTCTTT CASSHPGQGTLEAFF
TRBJ1-2 TRBV5-4 - - TGTGCCAGCAGCTTGATCGACAGCACATATGGCTACACCTTC CASSLIDSTYGYTF
TRBJ2-7 TRBV2 - - TGTGCCAGCAGAAATCGCAGATACGAGCAGTACTTC CASRNRRYEQYF
TRBJ2-7 TRBV9 TRBD2 - TGTGCCAGCAGCGCCGGGGGCGGGGGGAGCTCCTACGAGCAGTACTTC CASSAGGGGSSYEQYF
TRBJ1-3 TRBV6-6 - - TGTGCCAGCAGTTTACTCCCTTCTGGAAACACCATATATTTT CASSLLPSGNTIYF
TRBJ2-1 TRBV6-1 TRBD2 - TGTGCCAGCAGGTCATACCTAGCGGGGGACAATGAGCAGTTCTTC CASRSYLAGDNEQFF
TRBJ1-5 TRBV4-2 - - TGTGCCAGCAGCCAAGAGGGAGGCCGCAATCAGCCCCAGCATTTT CASSQEGGRNQPQHF
TRBJ2-7 TRBV30 TRBD1 - TGTGCCTGGAGTCGCCCTTTTTGGGACAGGGGGGTCACCGCCTTGGGTGACTACGAGCAGTACTTC CAWSRPFWDRGVTALGDYEQYF
TRBJ2-1 TRBV19 - - TGTGCCAGTAGTAGTGTTAGCTCCTACAATGAGCAGTTCTTC CASSSVSSYNEQFF
TRBJ1-2 TRBV30 - - TGTGCCTTCTCCGGGATCTATGGCTACACCTTC CAFSGIYGYTF
TRBJ2-2 TRBV4-1 TRBD1 - TGCGCCAGCAGCCGCCTACCGGGACAGGGAACCGGGGAGCTGTTTTTT CASSRLPGQGTGELFF
TRBJ1-2 TRBV18 TRBD1 - TGTGCCAGCTCACCGGACAGGGCAAACTATGGCTACACCTTC CASSPDRANYGYTF
TRBJ1-4 TRBV5-4 - - TGTGCCAGCAGCCAAGACAGTGAAAAACTGTTTTTT CASSQDSEKLFF